This TCR beta chain was sequenced during a study of beta chain features in type 1 diabetes (dated by TCRdb to the late 2010s). About the full investigation: Mean age, gender distribution, total cell number and subset yield were not different between patients and healthy donors. The study compared the TCRB repertoires of sorted circulating CD4+ T cell subsets in recently diagnosed type 1 diabetes patients with those in matched healthy donors. Whereas all 28 donors provided naive and central memory subsets, regulatory and stem cell-like memory subsets were isolated from just 8 patients and roughly 8 healthy donors. A total of about 110,000,000 sorted cells were examined across all samples, and a strong correlation was observed between cell number per subset and RNA yield. General findings and caveats noted by the study authors: At VDJ recombination sites, patients with type 1 diabetes made fewer insertions and deleted more nucleotides, a pattern implying thymic rearrangement abnormalities. Type 1 diabetes patients showed a moderate but significant shortening of TCRB CDR3 length in all four CD4+ subsets. Sequencing cDNA rather than genomic DNA could over-represent highly expressing activated cells, although activation and CD3 levels did not differ between groups. Only small numbers of individuals were included in the HLA sub-analyses, which left unresolved whether HLA type had any influence on TCRB rearrangement. PCR might favor shorter templates, but patient and control samples were amplified and corrected together, so any skew would affect both groups equally. Naive, central memory and regulatory TCRB repertoires appeared to be more alike among patients than among healthy donors.

The CDR3, cysteine through phenylalanine, is 14 amino acids long. Only the CDR3 DNA is retained, 42 bases long and in frame from the first base. Reading the germline V gene gives CDR1 MNHEY and CDR2 SVGAGI. V gives up 2 bases and J gives up 8 bases, and the segment between their germline ends measures 15 bases. From each donor, a single peripheral blood sample of approximately 110 mL on average was drawn into heparinised tubes. Naive, central memory, regulatory and stem cell-like memory CD4+ T cells were sorted on a BD FACSAria II using a panel including CD45RO, CCR7, CD25, CD127, CD95 and CD27. All sorted populations exceeded 98% purity. Right away, PBMCs were isolated by Lymphoprep density gradient centrifugation and were stained directly, with no culture step. So that batch effects would be minimized, each experiment stained and sorted samples in pairs, pairing one healthy donor with one patient.

A remark on this clone: The antigen this receptor binds is unknown. No base-level quality is on record; no much larger clone is a single base apart.

All of the isolated RNA was reverse transcribed with the High Capacity cDNA Reverse Transcription Kit, so expressed TCRB transcripts were sequenced. Deep immunoSEQ sequencing was performed on naive, central memory and regulatory T cell samples, with an average of roughly 3.5 million total reads per sample. Sorted cells were lysed in RLT buffer and RNA was extracted with DNase-treated RNeasy Micro or Mini kits, depending on cell number. To prevent cross-contamination, every cell subset was processed on its own, while patient and healthy donor samples were processed together. The immunoSEQ multiplex PCR was used to amplify TCRB sequences from cDNA, yielding 87-bp fragments that span the CDR3 region. Sequencing of the amplicons was done on the Illumina HiSeq platform. The authors processed their data as follows. PCR bias was computationally corrected using synthetic template baselines, reads within Hamming distance 2 were collapsed, and singletons that could not be merged were discarded. Reads were aligned against IMGT so that V, D and J genes, CDR3 length and insertions or deletions at six rearrangement sites could be assigned. Within each subset, clonotype counts were normalized to sorted cell number, after which true diversity and Gini coefficients were computed with the tcR R package. The overlap coefficient, calculated on TCRB nucleotide sequences, was used to quantify repertoire sharing. Out-of-frame TCRB sequences from naive cells were analyzed as a proxy for the pre-selection repertoire. This immuneACCESS table, as held by TCRdb, lists in-frame sequences with V and J called but not all clones. Of the missing ones, under half trace to an unresolved V gene in checked studies; the others have no known cause. V and J calls plus clone size are reproduced from that table; the DNA served to infer D and trimming. This sample gives 300,000 to 350,000 clones in total; roughly 13% of them show up just once. Approximately 0.016% of the sample rests with the top ten.

The receptor's source is a woman under 30 with type 1 diabetes. The sequencing input was naive CD4+ T cells from blood. Sample cell subset or site, as interpreted from the label and publication: true naive CD4+ T cells. In this chain, TRBV6-5 is recombined with TRBJ1-1; no D gene can be assigned with confidence. The CDR3 protein: CASSYEFGAGEAFF. The DNA is TGTGCCAGCAGTTACGAATTTGGTGCGGGGGAAGCTTTCTTT.